The 19 T cell receptor beta chains below were found in one sample sequenced in a study of blood T cell repertoires in COVID-19. The protocol was immunoSEQ multiplex PCR, while the TCRdb copy is restricted to in-frame clones and leaves out a portion. The table shows roughly 160,000 clones, with under 95% occurring only once. Sequenced: peripheral blood. The receptors here all came from a man younger than 35 with acute or convalescent COVID-19.

The chain joins TRBV10-1 to TRBJ2-5; 7 bases agree with TRBD2. Germline values: CDR1 WNHNN, CDR2 SYGVQD (reference sequence). Germline trimming cut 6 bases from V and 5 bases from J; bases unmatched to any gene: 9. The CDR3 spans 14 residues. CDR3 DNA: TGCGCCAGCAGCCCAGCGGGGACGGCGGAGACCCAGTACTTC. Amino acid sequence: CASSPAGTAETQYF.

This chain connects TRBV11-3 to TRBJ2-5; the D gene is possibly TRBD1 (5 bases). V lost 2 bases, J lost 5 bases, and 12 bases lay in between. Germline values: CDR1 SGHNT, CDR2 YENEEA. The CDR3 sequence is 14 residues long. The CDR3 loop is CASSLTGVGETQYF. In DNA form, the CDR3 reads TGTGCCAGCAGCTTAACAGGAGTGGGGGAGACCCAGTACTTC.

V is TRBV5-1 and J is TRBJ1-2; tentatively, D is TRBD1 (6 bases). The CDR3 has 17 amino acids. V gave up 4 bases and J gave up 1 base, with 20 bases separating them. CDR1 is SGHRS and CDR2 is YFSETQ in the germline V gene. The CDR3 DNA sequence: TGCGCCAGCAGCCGGGACGGGACACCGGAAGGTAACTATGGCTACACCTTC. Protein: CASSRDGTPEGNYGYTF.

The chain combines TRBV9 with TRBJ2-5; 11 positions agree with TRBD2. Germline V CDR1 and CDR2: SGDLS, YYNGEE. This CDR3 has 16 amino acids. V was clipped by 0 bases and J by 1 base; unmatched bases: 2. CDR3 protein: CASSVGGLAGQETQYF. CDR3 sequence (DNA): TGTGCCAGCAGCGTAGGAGGACTAGCGGGCCAAGAGACCCAGTACTTC.

The chain recombines TRBV30 with TRBJ1-1; TRBD1 matches at 8 bases. Germline V gives CDR1 GTSNPN, CDR2 SVGIG (reference sequence). Trimming took 4 bases from V and 5 from J; bases not matched to a gene: 6. This CDR3 has 13 amino acids. The chain's CDR3 is CAWIPDRATEAFF. The CDR3 nucleotides are TGTGCCTGGATTCCGGACAGGGCAACTGAAGCTTTCTTT.

The rearrangement joins TRBV12-3 or TRBV12-4 to TRBJ1-1; 7 bases agree with TRBD1. V lost 6 bases to trimming and J lost 5 bases; unmatched junction nucleotides: 6. There are 13 residues in the CDR3. The CDR3 DNA is TGTGCCAGCAGCGATACAGGGGCTACTGAAGCTTTCTTT. Residues: CASSDTGATEAFF.

This chain joins TRBV29-1 and TRBJ1-1, with 9 nucleotides matching TRBD1. CDR1 is SQVTM, CDR2 ANQGSEA, per germline. The CDR3 is 16 residues long. After removal of 6 bases from V and 4 bases from J, the junction contained 15 bases not matched to a gene. This chain's CDR3 is CSVSGGQGWVSTEAFF. Here the CDR3 DNA reads TGCAGCGTCTCAGGAGGACAGGGGTGGGTTAGCACTGAAGCTTTCTTT.

V usage is TRBV6-4 and J usage is TRBJ2-2; D is uncertain. CDR3 length equals 14 residues. V gave up 6 bases and J gave up 0 bases, with 8 bases separating them. Germline V gene lookup returns CDR1 MRHNA and CDR2 SNTAGT. The CDR3 DNA reads TGTGCCAGCAGAGTAAGCGCGAACACCGGGGAGCTGTTTTTT. Translating it yields CASRVSANTGELFF.

The chain joins TRBV29-1 to TRBJ1-4; TRBD1 matches at 8 bases. This CDR3 has 13 residues. V shed 6 bases and J 8 bases; nucleotides not matched to a gene: 8. Per the germline V gene, CDR1 is SQVTM and CDR2 is ANQGSEA. CDR3 bases: TGCAGCGTCACAGGGGGAATAGGGGAAAAACTGTTTTTT. This gives the protein CSVTGGIGEKLFF.

CDR3 sequence reads: CASSRPGVPETQYF. The CDR3 nucleotides read TGCGCCAGCAGCCGTCCCGGGGTCCCAGAGACCCAGTACTTC. The rearrangement uses TRBV5-1 and TRBJ2-5, with D possibly being TRBD2 (5 bases). Trimming stripped 4 bases from V and 4 bases from J, with 14 bases between. Germline CDR1 is SGHRS and CDR2 is YFSETQ. This CDR3 is built from 14 residues.

The chain joins TRBV19 to TRBJ1-5; D unresolved. The CDR3 totals 13 residues. V lost 8 bases, J lost 2 bases, and 10 bases lay in between. Germline values: CDR1 LNHDA, CDR2 SQIVND (reference sequence). The CDR3 nucleotides read TGTGCCAGTCGCGGGGTACGCAATCAGCCCCAGCATTTT. Amino acids: CASRGVRNQPQHF.

This clone was counted once. V usage is TRBV10-1 and J usage is TRBJ2-3, with a weak D call TRBD2 (6 bases). The germline V gene has CDR1 WNHNN and CDR2 SYGVQD (reference sequence). The V gene lost 3 bases and the J gene lost 0 bases, with 16 bases spanning the gap. The CDR3 sequence is 17 residues long. The chain's CDR3 is CASSDSSSDTSTDTQYF. The CDR3 coding sequence is TGCGCCAGCAGTGACTCCTCTAGCGATACTAGCACAGATACGCAGTATTTT.

The CDR3 loop reads CASSPPLAGGDNEQFF. The CDR3 region has the DNA TGTGCCAGCAGCCCCCCTCTAGCGGGGGGGGACAATGAGCAGTTCTTC. This chain connects TRBV3-1 (or the pseudogene TRBV3-2) to TRBJ2-1; 12 nucleotides agree with TRBD2. V shed 4 bases, J shed 5 bases, and the junction held 6 bases outside the gene matches. This CDR3 spans 16 amino acids. Germline V gene data show CDR1 as LGHDT and CDR2 as YNNKEL (reference sequence).

V and J are TRBV4-2 and TRBJ2-5; TRBD1 matches at 9 bases. J gave up 2 bases and V 1 base, and 11 bases lay outside the gene matches. Germline lookup yields CDR1 LGHNA and CDR2 YNFKEQ. This CDR3 has 18 residues. CDR3 sequence: CASSQVGGQGRGQETQYF. DNA of the CDR3: TGTGCCAGCAGCCAAGTCGGGGGACAGGGACGGGGGCAAGAGACCCAGTACTTC.

The V call is TRBV29-1, the J call TRBJ2-2, with D possibly being TRBD1 (5 bases). CDR3 length: 14 residues. Per germline, CDR1 SQVTM and CDR2 ANQGSEA. V gave up 8 bases and J gave up 0 bases, with 13 bases separating them. For the CDR3, the DNA is TGCAGCACAGCTAGGGGCGCGAACACCGGGGAGCTGTTTTTT. Protein product: CSTARGANTGELFF.

The chain is built from TRBV9 and TRBJ2-1; 11 nucleotides line up with TRBD2. Germline V gives CDR1 SGDLS, CDR2 YYNGEE. The V segment lost 0 bases and the J segment 7 bases; nucleotides outside the gene matches: 6. The CDR3 has 16 residues. The CDR3 here is CASSVASSGGSNEQFF. The CDR3 coding sequence is TGTGCCAGCAGCGTAGCTTCTAGCGGGGGGTCAAATGAGCAGTTCTTC.

V is TRBV2 and J is TRBJ1-2, with TRBD1 matching 8 bases. The germline CDR1 and CDR2 sequences are SNHLY and FYNNEI. This CDR3 comprises 12 residues. V shed 6 bases and J 8 bases; nucleotides not matched to a gene: 5. The CDR3 is CASRDRAQGYTF. The DNA for the CDR3 is TGTGCCAGCAGGGACAGGGCTCAGGGCTACACCTTC.

The rearrangement uses TRBV15 and TRBJ1-2; possibly TRBD1 for D (5 bases). The length of the CDR3 is 17 residues. Trimming took off 2 bases at V and 5 bases at J, with 21 bases between the two ends. CDR1 LNHNV and CDR2 YYDKDF come from the germline V gene (reference sequence). The chain's CDR3 is CATSRRIGVVGGYGYTF. DNA of the CDR3: TGTGCCACCAGCAGACGGATTGGCGTGGTGGGGGGGTATGGCTACACCTTC.

The chain links TRBV28 to TRBJ2-3; possible D gene TRBD2, 5 bases. The V and J ends lost 2 bases and 1 base respectively, with 7 bases between them. Per germline, CDR1 MDHEN and CDR2 SYDVKM. The CDR3 totals 14 residues. The CDR3 nucleotides are TGTGCCAGCAGTTTAGGCGGGCGCACAGATACGCAGTATTTT. Translating it yields CASSLGGRTDTQYF. The full variable domain, in which reference TRBV28 and TRBJ2-3 provide the parts outside the CDR3, is DVKVTQSSRYLVKRTGEKVFLECVQDMDHENMFWYRQDPGLGLRLIYFSYDVKMKEKGDIPEGYSVSREKKERFSLILESASTNQTSMYLCASSLGGRTDTQYFGPGTRLTVL.